The sequence of this T cell receptor beta chain was determined in a study of T cell clonality in common variable immunodeficiency. Study results and caveats: Common variable immunodeficiency TCR beta sequences reportedly had fewer deletions and N-nucleotide insertions. T cell subpopulation sequencing would be needed to explain CVID clonality.

Assay used: immunoSEQ multiplex PCR; TCRdb lists only in-frame clones, some missing. Observed in the sample are tens of thousands of clones, none of them singletons. Points on this clone: The antigen remains unidentified. The read ends 3 residues shy of where the CDR3 ends; the end is completed using the germline J gene.

Per germline, CDR1 MNHNS and CDR2 SASEGT. J gave up 6 bases and V 4 bases, and 8 bases lay outside the gene matches. The CDR3 consists of 16 residues. The chain combines TRBV6-1 with TRBJ1-5; TRBD1 matches at 11 bases. Sequencing used peripheral blood mononuclear cells. The TCR sequence derives from a human donor with common variable immunodeficiency. Here the CDR3 reads CASSVWTGGAGQPQHF. Partial CDR3 DNA: TGTGCCAGCAGTGTTTGGACAGGGGGCGCGGGTCAGCCC.